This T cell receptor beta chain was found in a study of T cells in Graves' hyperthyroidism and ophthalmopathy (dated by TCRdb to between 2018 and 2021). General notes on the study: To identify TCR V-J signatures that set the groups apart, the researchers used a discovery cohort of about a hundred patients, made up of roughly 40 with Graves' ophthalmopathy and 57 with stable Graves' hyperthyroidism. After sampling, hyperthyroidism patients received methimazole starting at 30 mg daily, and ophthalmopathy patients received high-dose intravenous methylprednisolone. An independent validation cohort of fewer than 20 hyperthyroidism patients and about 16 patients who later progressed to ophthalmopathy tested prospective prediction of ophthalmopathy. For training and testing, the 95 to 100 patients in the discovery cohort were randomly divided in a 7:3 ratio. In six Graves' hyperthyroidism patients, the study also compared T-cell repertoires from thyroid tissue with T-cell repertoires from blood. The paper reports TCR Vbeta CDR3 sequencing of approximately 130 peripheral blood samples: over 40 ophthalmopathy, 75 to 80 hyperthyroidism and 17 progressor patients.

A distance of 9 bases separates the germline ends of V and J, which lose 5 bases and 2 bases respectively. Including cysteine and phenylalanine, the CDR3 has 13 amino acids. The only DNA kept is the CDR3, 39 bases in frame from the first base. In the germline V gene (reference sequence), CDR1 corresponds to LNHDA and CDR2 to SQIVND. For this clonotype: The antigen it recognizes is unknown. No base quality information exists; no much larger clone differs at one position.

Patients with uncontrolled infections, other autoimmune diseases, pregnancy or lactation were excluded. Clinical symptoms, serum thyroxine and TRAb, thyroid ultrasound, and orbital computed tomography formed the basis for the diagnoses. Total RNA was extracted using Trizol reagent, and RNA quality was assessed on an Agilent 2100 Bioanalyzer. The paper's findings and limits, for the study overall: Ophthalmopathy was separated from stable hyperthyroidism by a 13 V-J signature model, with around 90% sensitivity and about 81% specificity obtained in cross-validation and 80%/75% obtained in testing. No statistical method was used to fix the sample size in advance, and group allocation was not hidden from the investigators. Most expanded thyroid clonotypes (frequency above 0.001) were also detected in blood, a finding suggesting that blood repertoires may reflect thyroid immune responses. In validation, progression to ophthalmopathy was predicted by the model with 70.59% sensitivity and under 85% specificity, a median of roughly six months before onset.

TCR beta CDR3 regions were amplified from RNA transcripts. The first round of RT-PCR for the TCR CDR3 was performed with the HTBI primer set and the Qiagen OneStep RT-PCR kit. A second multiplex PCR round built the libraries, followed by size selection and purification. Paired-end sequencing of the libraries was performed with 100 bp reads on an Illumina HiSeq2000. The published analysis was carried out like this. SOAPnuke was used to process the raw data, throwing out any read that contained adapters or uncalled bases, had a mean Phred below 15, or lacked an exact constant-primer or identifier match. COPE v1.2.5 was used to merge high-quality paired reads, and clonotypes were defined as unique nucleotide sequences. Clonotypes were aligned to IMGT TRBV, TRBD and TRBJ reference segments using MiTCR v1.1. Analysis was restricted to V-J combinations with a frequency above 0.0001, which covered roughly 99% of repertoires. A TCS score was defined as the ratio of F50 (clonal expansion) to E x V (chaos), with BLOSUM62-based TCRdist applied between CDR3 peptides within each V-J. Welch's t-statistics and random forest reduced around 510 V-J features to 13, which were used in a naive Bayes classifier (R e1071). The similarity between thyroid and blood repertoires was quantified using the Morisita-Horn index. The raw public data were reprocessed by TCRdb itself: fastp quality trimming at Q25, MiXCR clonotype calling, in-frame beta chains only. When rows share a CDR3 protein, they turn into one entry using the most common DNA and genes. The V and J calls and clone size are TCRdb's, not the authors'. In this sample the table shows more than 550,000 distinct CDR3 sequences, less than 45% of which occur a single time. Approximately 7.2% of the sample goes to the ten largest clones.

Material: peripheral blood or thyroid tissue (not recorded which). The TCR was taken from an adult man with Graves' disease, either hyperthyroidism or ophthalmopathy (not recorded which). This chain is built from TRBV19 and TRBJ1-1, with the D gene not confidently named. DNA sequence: TGTGCCAGTAGTGACCGAACTAACACTGAAGCTTTCTTT. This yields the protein CASSDRTNTEAFF.